This T cell receptor beta chain derives from a study of T cell changes during pregnancy in multiple sclerosis. This CDR3 comprises 15 residues. Trimming took 5 bases from V and 9 from J; bases not matched to a gene: 11. Germline V gives CDR1 SGHTA, CDR2 FQGTGA. This clone was seen just once. Data came from immunoSEQ multiplex PCR; TCRdb stores just in-frame clones and leaves some out. The table includes around 59,000 clones, around nine tenths detected once. The clonotype originates from a female donor in good health, enrolled as a control in a pregnancy study. The sample was peripheral blood, taken in the third trimester of pregnancy. The chain couples TRBV7-3 to TRBJ2-1; TRBD1 agrees at 9 bases. DNA for the CDR3: TGTGCCAGCAGCCCCCGGGACAGGGCTATCAGTGAGCAGTTCTTC. Encoded protein: CASSPRDRAISEQFF.